Listed below are T cell receptor beta chains from one sample, sequenced in a study of blood T cell repertoires in COVID-19. The table came from immunoSEQ multiplex PCR; TCRdb's copy has only in-frame clones and leaves some out. The table records about 140,000 clones, 65% to 85% of them present only once. The sample consisted of peripheral blood. The receptors here all came from a man aged 50 to 59 with active or convalescent COVID-19. Each CDR3 is given with its conserved first and last residue. D genes are given only for firm matches. Clone sizes are given selectively: once, few, many, or a class where the clone is expanded.

j_call v_call clone_size d_call cdr3_aa cdr3_nt
TRBJ2-2 TRBV28 - - CASSFLGTSNTGELFF TGTGCCAGCAGTTTCCTCGGGACTTCGAACACCGGGGAGCTGTTTTTT
TRBJ1-2 TRBV3-1/TRBV3-2 - TRBD1 CASSQGTGYTNYGYTF TGTGCCAGCAGCCAGGGGACAGGGTATACTAACTATGGCTACACCTTC
TRBJ2-7 TRBV3-1/TRBV3-2 - - CASSPTSSPYEQYF TGTGCCAGCAGCCCAACTAGTAGCCCCTACGAGCAGTATTTC
TRBJ1-1 TRBV2 - - CASRGDRPTGEAFF TGTGCCAGCAGAGGTGACAGGCCTACAGGTGAAGCTTTCTTT
TRBJ1-2 TRBV3-1/TRBV3-2 - - CASSQEAGGLYGYTF TGTGCCAGCAGCCAAGAGGCTGGGGGCCTCTATGGCTACACCTTC
TRBJ2-1 TRBV11-2 - TRBD2 CASSPGLAGLPSSYNEQFF TGTGCCAGCAGCCCGGGACTAGCGGGCCTCCCAAGCTCCTACAATGAGCAGTTCTTC
TRBJ2-1 TRBV27 once TRBD2 CASRSAGEVGQFF TGTGCCAGTCGCTCAGCGGGAGAGGTAGGGCAGTTCTTC
TRBJ2-7 TRBV5-4 - TRBD2 CASSLGLAGPYEQYF TGTGCCAGCAGCTTGGGACTAGCGGGGCCCTACGAGCAGTACTTC
TRBJ2-1 TRBV7-3 - - CASSFRSQGHNEQFF TGTGCCAGCAGCTTTAGGAGCCAAGGCCACAATGAGCAGTTCTTC
TRBJ1-5 TRBV28 - TRBD1 CASSNRGGGQPQHF TGTGCCAGCAGTAACAGGGGTGGCGGTCAGCCCCAGCATTTT
TRBJ2-5 TRBV2 - TRBD2 CASRGGLAGGRETQYF TGTGCCAGCAGGGGGGGACTAGCGGGAGGGCGAGAGACCCAGTACTTC
TRBJ1-1 TRBV27 - - CASSPIYSPRGNTEAFF TGTGCCAGCAGTCCTATTTACAGCCCACGGGGGAACACTGAAGCTTTCTTT
TRBJ1-5 TRBV7-8 - - CASSLAGAHYQPQHF TGTGCCAGCAGCTTGGCAGGGGCTCACTATCAGCCCCAGCATTTT
TRBJ2-7 TRBV7-8 - - CASSLDQGIYEQYF TGTGCCAGCAGCTTAGACCAGGGGATCTACGAGCAGTACTTC
TRBJ2-2 TRBV30 - TRBD2 CAWREGRGITGELFF TGTGCCTGGAGGGAGGGGCGGGGGATCACCGGGGAGCTGTTTTTT
TRBJ2-3 TRBV27 - TRBD2 CASSFLAVTDTQYF TGTGCCAGCAGTTTTCTAGCGGTCACAGATACGCAGTATTTT
TRBJ2-7 TRBV28 - TRBD1 CASSSPGTGEYF TGTGCCAGCAGTTCGCCCGGGACAGGGGAGTACTTC
TRBJ2-7 TRBV5-4 - - CASSLEVLRDRHTSEYF TGTGCCAGCAGCTTGGAGGTGTTGCGGGACAGACATACCAGCGAGTACTTC
TRBJ2-1 TRBV29-1 - - CSVVSGSLSYNEQFF TGCAGCGTTGTTTCCGGGAGCCTGTCCTACAATGAGCAGTTCTTC
TRBJ2-7 TRBV2 - - CASRDAGEQYF TGTGCCAGCAGAGATGCGGGCGAGCAGTACTTC
TRBJ1-6 TRBV28 - - CASSWWLGGRQSPLHF TGTGCCAGCAGTTGGTGGCTAGGAGGTAGGCAATCACCCCTCCACTTT
TRBJ2-2 TRBV10-1 - TRBD1 CASGEQGRPGELFF TGCGCCAGCGGGGAACAGGGGAGACCCGGGGAGCTGTTTTTT
TRBJ1-5 TRBV7-2 - - CASSYWTGNQPQHF TGTGCCAGCAGCTATTGGACAGGCAATCAGCCCCAGCATTTT
TRBJ2-1 TRBV20-1 - - CSASGGEQFF TGCAGTGCTAGCGGGGGTGAGCAGTTCTTC